This TCR beta chain comes out of a study of shared clonotypes between healthy human individuals. Whole-study context: Each donor's CD8 memory used one plate, CD8 naive two, each CD4 subset three.

Broader study findings: For naive CD4 cells, roughly 5% of clonotypes were shared across a handful of donors.

Within Nashville, Tennessee resided all donors, each a Caucasian adult. Between the trimmed V and J ends, which lost 2 bases and 4 bases, there was a span of 11 bases. CDR1 LNHNV and CDR2 YYDKDF come from the germline V gene (reference sequence). This CDR3 is 15 amino acids long. About this clone itself: Its specificity is not known.

Method: immunoSEQ multiplex PCR; TCRdb's copy keeps in-frame clones and lacks some. The sample has over a million clones, approximately 97% seen once. The receptor's source is a man aged 30 to 39 in good health. J is TRBJ1-4 and V is TRBV15, with unresolved D. The sequenced sample consisted of naive CD4+ T cells sorted from blood. Subset specified: CD45RA+ positively selected. The CDR3 here is CATSRLGSDNEKLFF. CDR3 bases: TGTGCCACCAGCAGATTAGGGAGTGATAATGAAAAACTGTTTTTT.